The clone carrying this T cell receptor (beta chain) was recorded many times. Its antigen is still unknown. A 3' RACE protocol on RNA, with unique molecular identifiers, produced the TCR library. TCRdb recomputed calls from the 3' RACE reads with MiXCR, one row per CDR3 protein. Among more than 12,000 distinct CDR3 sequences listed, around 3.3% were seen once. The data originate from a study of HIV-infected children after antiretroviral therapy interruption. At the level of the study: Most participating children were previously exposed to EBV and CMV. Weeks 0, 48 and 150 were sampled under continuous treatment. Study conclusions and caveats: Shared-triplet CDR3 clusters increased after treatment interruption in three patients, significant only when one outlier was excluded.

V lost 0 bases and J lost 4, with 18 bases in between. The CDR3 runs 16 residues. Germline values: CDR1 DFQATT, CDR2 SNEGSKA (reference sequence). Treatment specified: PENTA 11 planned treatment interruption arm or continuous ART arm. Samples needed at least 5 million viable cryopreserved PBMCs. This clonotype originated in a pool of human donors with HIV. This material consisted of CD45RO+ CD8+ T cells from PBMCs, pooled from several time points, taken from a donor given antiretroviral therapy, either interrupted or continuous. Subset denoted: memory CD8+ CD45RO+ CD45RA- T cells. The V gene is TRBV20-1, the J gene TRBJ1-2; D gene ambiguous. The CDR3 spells CSARDLTGRIRYGYTF. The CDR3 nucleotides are TGCAGTGCTAGAGATCTGACGGGGAGGATACGCTATGGCTACACCTTC.